This T cell receptor (beta chain) was documented in a study of regulatory T cells in long-lasting Graves disease. For the study at large: Persistent Graves' disease denoted over 5 years of antithyroid drugs plus positive TSH receptor antibodies. Study-wide findings and caveats: Limited samples may have lowered accuracy. Whereas new patients shared about 980 public clonotypes, persistent patients shared more, at under 3,500.

Libraries of TCR beta came from iRepertoire HTBI primers plus Arm-PCR of CDR3 regions. TCRdb passed the multiplex PCR reads through MiXCR, listing each CDR3 protein once. The sample shows some 370,000 distinct CDR3 sequences, approximately 25% of them seen only once. Points on this clonotype: The antigen is unknown.

Documented time point: persistent/refractory GD, antithyroid drugs over 5 years with positive TRAb. The TCR library was made from RNA that had been extracted from PBMCs in TRIzol. Material: peripheral blood mononuclear cells (PBMCs), obtained when the disease was refractory, from a patient treated with antithyroid drugs. This TCR was recovered from a woman aged 40-49 years with Graves disease.

Written as DNA, the CDR3 is TGCAGTGCTACTAAAGGGAAAGGAGAGACCCAGTACTTC. Encoded protein: CSATKGKGETQYF. The chain is built from TRBV20-1 and TRBJ2-5; D remains unclear. Germline V lookup: CDR1 DFQATT, CDR2 SNEGSKA (reference sequence). V was cut by 4 bases and J by 4 bases, with 13 bases left in between. The CDR3 spans 13 residues.